This T cell receptor beta chain came from a study of shared clonotypes between healthy human individuals. Remarks on this clone: Its matching antigen is unknown.

Every donor was a Caucasian adult from Nashville, Tennessee. V gave up 6 bases and J gave up 6 bases; unmatched junction bases: 4. CDR3 length: 15 residues. The germline V gene has CDR1 MNHEY and CDR2 SVGAGI. The protocol was immunoSEQ multiplex PCR, while the TCRdb copy is restricted to in-frame clones and leaves out a portion. This sample has under 2.5 million clones, with around 90% found just once. Regarding the study as a whole: Researchers found naive subsets generally carried larger estimated richness than memory subsets. Naive CD4 clonotypes overlapped across a few donors at 4.5% to 5.5%.

Material: naive CD4+ T cells from PBMCs. Subset defined: CD45RA+ positively selected. The V call is TRBV6-5, the J call TRBJ2-1; 14 nucleotides line up with TRBD2. This TCR derives from a man aged 18 to 29 in good health. Some clones in this sample may be carry-over from other donors' samples. CDR3 in DNA: TGTGCCAGCAGGCCGGGACTAGCGGGAGTCAATGAGCAGTTCTTC. Translating it yields CASRPGLAGVNEQFF.